This T cell receptor (beta chain) was obtained from a study of CD8+ T cells in alopecia areata. Study information: Treated patients swallowed 5 to 10 mg of oral tofacitinib twice daily.

This clone has just a few counts. The target antigen is unknown. Broader study findings: Affected scalp, especially in alopecia totalis/universalis, had a higher clonality than normal scalp did. Researchers reported that TCR sharing among patients proved less clear than in mice, possibly HLA-linked.

Treatment: oral pan-JAK inhibitor, 5-10 mg twice daily. In alopecia areata patients, both lesional scalp punch biopsies and peripheral blood were collected. The authors extracted RNA and reverse transcribed it into cDNA as the sequencing template. Here immunoSEQ multiplex PCR was the method, and the copy in TCRdb shows in-frame clones only, minus some. The sample has some 150,000 clones; about 61% are singletons. Germline CDR1 and CDR2: LGHNA and YNFKEQ. CDR3 size: 15 residues. Germline trimming cut 1 base from V and 5 bases from J; bases unmatched to any gene: 4. This receptor was obtained from a human donor with alopecia areata. The V and J genes are TRBV4-2 and TRBJ1-4; 7 nucleotides match TRBD1. The input for sequencing was CD4+ T cells sorted from blood, taken at roughly week 58, from a patient treated with tofacitinib. The CDR3 here is CASSQGVQGNEKLFF. CDR3 DNA sequence: TGTGCCAGCAGCCAAGGGGTACAGGGGAATGAAAAACTGTTTTTT.